This TCR beta chain originates from a study of blood T cell repertoires in COVID-19. For the study at large: The origin of the acute and convalescent COVID-19 samples was the United States, Italy and Spain. Sample material is recorded as cDNA or gDNA derived from T cells, B-cell-depleted T cells, or PBMCs.

Authors' processing steps: Estimates of nucleated cell counts were drawn from the amplification of reference gene primers. Clones were read by immunoSEQ multiplex PCR, and TCRdb kept only the in-frame ones, dropping some. V and J calls and clone size are copied from that table; D and trimming were computed from the DNA. The sample holds roughly 22,000 clones, more than 80% seen once. The Seattle patients, enrolled during active infection, were followed longitudinally. The sequence came from an older woman with COVID-19, enrolled during active disease. Sample: peripheral blood.

The CDR3: CASNTGGAEKLFF. CDR3 DNA: TGTGCCAGCAATACAGGGGGCGCAGAAAAACTGTTTTTT. The rearrangement uses TRBV2 and TRBJ1-4, with 9 bases matching TRBD1. V lost 7 bases to trimming and J lost 8 bases; unmatched junction nucleotides: 5. The length of the CDR3 is 13 residues. Germline V lookup: CDR1 SNHLY, CDR2 FYNNEI.